This TCR beta chain was recovered during a study of T cell changes during pregnancy in multiple sclerosis (dated by TCRdb to the late 2010s). With regard to the full study: The study looked at changes in the T cell repertoire across pregnancy in women with multiple sclerosis.

The library was made by the immunoSEQ multiplex PCR assay. TCRdb provides this immuneACCESS table in a form limited to in-frame rearrangements. Some clones are lacking; in checked studies, under half of them reflect an unresolved V gene, and why the rest are absent is not known. The sample contains 75,000 to 95,000 clones, approximately 95% of them found a single time. Roughly 0.14% of the sample lies in the top ten. Remarks on this clone: It lacks a known antigen. The input lacks base qualities; no much larger clone sits a single base away.

Deletion took 0 bases off V and 5 bases off J, with a span of 14 bases between the germline ends. CDR3 length: 15 amino acids, cysteine to phenylalanine. Just CDR3 DNA is preserved here, 45 bases in frame from base 1. The source was CD4+ T cells from peripheral blood mononuclear cells, collected after pregnancy. The V and J genes are TRBV23-1 and TRBJ2-7; no D segment can be confidently identified. TRBV23-1 is sorted into the ORF group, with uncertain function. The sequence came from a female donor with multiple sclerosis, enrolled in a pregnancy study. Here is the DNA: TGCGCCAGCAGTCAATCGTACCCAGATTTAAACGAGCAGTACTTC. This codes for CASSQSYPDLNEQYF.